This T cell receptor beta chain was observed in a study of early T cells in non-severe SARS-CoV-2 infection. The V gene end was trimmed by 4 bases and the J gene end by 2 bases; junction bases not matched to a gene: 3. Germline CDR1 and CDR2: SQVTM and ANQGSEA. There are 13 residues in the CDR3. Each cDNA molecule carried a unique molecular identifier. Each CDR3 protein gets one entry after TCRdb re-called the 5' RACE reads with MiXCR. The sample consists of roughly 100,000 distinct CDR3 sequences, roughly 14% of them appearing once. This sequence joins TRBV29-1 and TRBJ1-2; the match to TRBD1 covers 8 bases. Sequencing was carried out using whole blood. The clonotype originates from an adult who was a healthcare worker with PCR-confirmed SARS-CoV-2 infection or an uninfected control (not recorded which). CDR3 sequence (DNA): TGCAGCGTTGGAGGACAGGGAAACTATGGCTACACCTTC. Translating gives CSVGGQGNYGYTF.